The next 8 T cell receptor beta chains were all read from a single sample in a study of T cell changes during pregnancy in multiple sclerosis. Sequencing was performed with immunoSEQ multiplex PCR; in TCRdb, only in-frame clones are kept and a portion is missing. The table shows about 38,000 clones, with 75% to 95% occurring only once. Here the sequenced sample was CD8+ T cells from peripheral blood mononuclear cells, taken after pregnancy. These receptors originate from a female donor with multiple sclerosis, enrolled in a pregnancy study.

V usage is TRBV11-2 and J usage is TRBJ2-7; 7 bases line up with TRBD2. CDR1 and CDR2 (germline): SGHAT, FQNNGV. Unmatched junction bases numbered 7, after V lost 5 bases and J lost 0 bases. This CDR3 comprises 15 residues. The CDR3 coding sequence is TGTGCCAGCAGCCCCTGGGGGGGGAGCTCCTACGAGCAGTACTTC. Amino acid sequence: CASSPWGGSSYEQYF.

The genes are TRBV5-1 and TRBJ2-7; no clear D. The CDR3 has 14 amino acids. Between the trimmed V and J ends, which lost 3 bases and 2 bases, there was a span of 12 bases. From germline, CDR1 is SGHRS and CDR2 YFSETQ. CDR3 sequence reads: CASSSRRRAYEQYF. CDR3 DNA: TGCGCCAGCAGCTCCCGACGGAGAGCCTACGAGCAGTACTTC.

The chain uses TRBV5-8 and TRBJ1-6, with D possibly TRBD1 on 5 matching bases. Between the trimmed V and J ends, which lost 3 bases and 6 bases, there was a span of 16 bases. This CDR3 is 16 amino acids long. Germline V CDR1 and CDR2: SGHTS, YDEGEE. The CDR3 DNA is TGTGCCAGCAGCTCGCAGGGCAGGTGGGGTAATTCACCCCTCCACTTT. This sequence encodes CASSSQGRWGNSPLHF. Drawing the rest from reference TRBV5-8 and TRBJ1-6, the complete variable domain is EAGVTQSPTHLIKTRGQQATLRCSPISGHTSVYWYQQALGLGLQFLLWYDEGEERNRGNFPPRFSGRQFPNYSSELNVNALELEDSALYLCASSSQGRWGNSPLHFGNGTRLTVT.

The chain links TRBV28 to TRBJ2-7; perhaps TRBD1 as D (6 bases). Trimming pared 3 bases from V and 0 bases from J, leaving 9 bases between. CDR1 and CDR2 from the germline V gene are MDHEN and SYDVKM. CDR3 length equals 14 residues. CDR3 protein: CASSFAGASYEQYF. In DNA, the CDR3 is TGTGCCAGCAGTTTTGCAGGGGCCTCCTACGAGCAGTACTTC. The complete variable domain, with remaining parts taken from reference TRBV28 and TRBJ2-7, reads DVKVTQSSRYLVKRTGEKVFLECVQDMDHENMFWYRQDPGLGLRLIYFSYDVKMKEKGDIPEGYSVSREKKERFSLILESASTNQTSMYLCASSFAGASYEQYFGPGTRLTVT.

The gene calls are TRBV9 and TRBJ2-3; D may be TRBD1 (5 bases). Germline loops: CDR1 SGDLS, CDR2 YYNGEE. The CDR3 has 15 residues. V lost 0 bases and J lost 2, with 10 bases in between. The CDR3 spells CASSVEGRATDTQYF. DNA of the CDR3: TGTGCCAGCAGCGTAGAGGGCAGGGCCACAGATACGCAGTATTTT.

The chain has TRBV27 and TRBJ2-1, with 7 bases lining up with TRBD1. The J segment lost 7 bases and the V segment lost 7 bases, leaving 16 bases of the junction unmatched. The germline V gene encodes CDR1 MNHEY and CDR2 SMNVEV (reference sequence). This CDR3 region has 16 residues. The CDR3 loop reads CASTHRQGDMGNEQFF. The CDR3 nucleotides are TGTGCCAGCACCCACCGCCAGGGGGACATGGGAAATGAGCAGTTCTTC.

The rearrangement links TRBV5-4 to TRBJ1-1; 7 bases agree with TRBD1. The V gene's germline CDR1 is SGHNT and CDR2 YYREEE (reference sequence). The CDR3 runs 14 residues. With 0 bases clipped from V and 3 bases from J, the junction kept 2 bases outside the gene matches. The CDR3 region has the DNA TGTGCCAGCAGCTTGGAGAGGGGGCACACTGAAGCTTTCTTT. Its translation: CASSLERGHTEAFF.

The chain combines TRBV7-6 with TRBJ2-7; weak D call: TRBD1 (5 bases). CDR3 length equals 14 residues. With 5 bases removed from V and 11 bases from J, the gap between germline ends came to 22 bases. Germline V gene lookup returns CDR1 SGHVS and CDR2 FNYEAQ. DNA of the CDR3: TGTGCCAGCAGCACTCGGGCCAACTGGGGCCCTGAGTACTTC. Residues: CASSTRANWGPEYF.